This T cell receptor beta chain was sequenced for a study of blood T cell repertoires in COVID-19. Study overall: Sources were T cells, B-cell-depleted T cells, or PBMCs; the material itself was cDNA or gDNA.

Generated by immunoSEQ multiplex PCR, the TCRdb table keeps only in-frame clones and is missing some. The data hold 40,000 to 45,000 clones, with roughly 90% observed a single time. The length of the CDR3 is 15 residues. The germline V gene has CDR1 SGDLS and CDR2 YYNGEE. J gave up 5 bases and V 4 bases, and 10 bases lay outside the gene matches. The chain uses TRBV9 and TRBJ1-1; TRBD1 matches at 8 bases. Sample: peripheral blood. This TCR was sampled from a human donor in a cohort sampled during active COVID-19. The CDR3 DNA sequence: TGTGCCAGCAGCCCCCGGACAGGGTTCGGTACTGAAGCTTTCTTT. Its translation is CASSPRTGFGTEAFF.